One sample yielded the 13 T cell receptor beta chains listed below, sequenced in a study of HIV-infected patients and healthy controls. MiXCR was run by TCRdb on the 5' RACE reads, yielding one entry per CDR3 protein. This repertoire shows under 70,000 distinct CDR3 sequences, approximately 21% found once; its top ten account for 1.4%. The sequencing input was CD4+ T cells from blood. These receptor sequences come from a human donor in good health.

This chain links TRBV7-9 with TRBJ2-3; 11 bases agree with TRBD2. Germline CDR1 SEHNR, CDR2 FQNEAQ (reference sequence). This CDR3 has 19 amino acids. The ends lost 5 bases at V and 7 bases at J; junction bases unmatched: 20. CDR3: CASSNWGLADSSGINTQYF. CDR3 bases: TGTGCCAGCAGCAACTGGGGACTAGCGGACTCTTCAGGGATAAATACGCAGTATTTT. The entire variable domain, with the rest obtained from reference TRBV7-9 and TRBJ2-3, is as follows: DTGVSQNPRHKITKRGQNVTFRCDPISEHNRLYWYRQTLGQGPEFLTYFQNEAQLEKSRLLSDRFSAERPKGSFSTLEIQRTEQGDSAMYLCASSNWGLADSSGINTQYFGPGTRLTVL.

A few counts support this clonotype. The gene calls are TRBV6-6 and TRBJ2-1; 11 bases are a match to TRBD2. V lost 1 base to trimming and J lost 7 bases; unmatched junction nucleotides: 6. The germline V gene encodes CDR1 MNHNY and CDR2 SVGAGI (reference sequence). The CDR3 extends over 16 amino acids. Written as DNA, the CDR3 is TGTGCCAGCAGTTACTTTCGGCTAGCGGGGGGAAATGAGCAGTTCTTC. Translated: CASSYFRLAGGNEQFF.

This clonotype was recorded at least ten times. This chain joins TRBV7-3 and TRBJ2-5; tentative D call: TRBD1 (6 bases). The CDR3 spans 13 residues. Per the germline V gene, CDR1 is SGHTA and CDR2 is FQGTGA. The V end lost 6 bases, the J end lost 2 bases, and 10 bases lay between the germline ends. The CDR3 DNA reads TGTGCCAGCAGTTCAGGGGTTCAAGAGACCCAGTACTTC. Its protein is CASSSGVQETQYF.

V usage is TRBV2 and J usage is TRBJ2-3; TRBD1 aligns across 8 bases. Trimming took 4 bases from V and 4 from J; bases not matched to a gene: 4. The germline V gene has CDR1 SNHLY and CDR2 FYNNEI. The CDR3 consists of 14 residues. The CDR3: CASSGDRGADTQYF. CDR3 DNA: TGTGCCAGCAGTGGAGACAGGGGAGCAGATACGCAGTATTTT.

This clonotype appeared a few times. The V call is TRBV5-6, the J call TRBJ2-3, with no clear D. V shed 4 bases and J shed 0 bases, with 6 bases lying between them. The CDR3 is made up of 13 amino acids. Germline V gene data show CDR1 as SGHDT and CDR2 as YYEEEE. The CDR3 region has the DNA TGTGCCAGCAGCCCCGCTAGCACAGATACGCAGTATTTT. Protein sequence: CASSPASTDTQYF. The complete variable domain, with remaining parts taken from reference TRBV5-6 and TRBJ2-3, reads DAGVTQSPTHLIKTRGQQVTLRCSPKSGHDTVSWYQQALGQGPQFIFQYYEEEERQRGNFPDRFSGHQFPNYSSELNVNALLLGDSALYLCASSPASTDTQYFGPGTRLTVL.

This clonotype came up a few times. The chain couples TRBV20-1 to TRBJ2-3; TRBD2 aligns across 13 bases. The CDR3 contains 17 residues. Germline V gene sequence: CDR1 DFQATT, CDR2 SNEGSKA (reference sequence). Trimming at V came to 5 bases and at J to 4 bases, leaving 12 bases not matched to a gene. This CDR3 is CSAVTSGRAFIADTQYF. CDR3 nucleotides: TGCAGTGCTGTCACTAGCGGGAGGGCATTTATAGCAGATACGCAGTATTTT.

This clonotype has a count of ten or more. This sequence joins TRBV7-9 and TRBJ1-1; D remains ambiguous. V was pared by 5 bases and J by 1 base, with 5 bases between. Germline V gene lookup returns CDR1 SEHNR and CDR2 FQNEAQ (reference sequence). CDR3 length equals 12 residues. The CDR3 sequence: CASSPQNTEAFF. The CDR3 bases are TGTGCCAGCAGCCCCCAGAACACTGAAGCTTTCTTT. Complete variable domain (other parts from reference TRBV7-9 and TRBJ1-1): DTGVSQNPRHKITKRGQNVTFRCDPISEHNRLYWYRQTLGQGPEFLTYFQNEAQLEKSRLLSDRFSAERPKGSFSTLEIQRTEQGDSAMYLCASSPQNTEAFFGQGTRLTVV.

The rearrangement joins TRBV20-1 to TRBJ1-2, with 9 bases fitting TRBD1. Per germline, CDR1 DFQATT and CDR2 SNEGSKA (reference sequence). The V segment lost 5 bases and the J segment 6 bases; nucleotides outside the gene matches: 13. The CDR3 runs to 15 residues. The CDR3 region has the DNA TGCAGTGCTCCCCGACAGGGGGATGGGTTGGATGGCTACACCTTC. Translated: CSAPRQGDGLDGYTF.

This clonotype has a handful of counts. This chain joins TRBV9 and TRBJ1-2; no definite D call. Germline-derived CDR1 and CDR2 are SGDLS and YYNGEE. V was shortened by 3 bases and J by 3 bases, with 15 bases between the two germline ends. The CDR3 consists of 15 residues. The CDR3 loop reads CASSAQLDPHYGYTF. In DNA, the CDR3 is TGTGCCAGCAGCGCCCAACTGGATCCCCACTATGGCTACACCTTC.

This clonotype was seen ten or more times. This sequence joins TRBV28 and TRBJ2-3; D gene uncertain. The CDR3 covers 13 residues. V was trimmed by 2 bases and J by 4 bases, leaving 7 bases between them. Germline V gene sequence: CDR1 MDHEN, CDR2 SYDVKM. The CDR3 DNA follows: TGTGCCAGCAGTTTAGCCACAGCAGATACGCAGTATTTT. Protein product: CASSLATADTQYF. The full variable domain, with the rest looked up from reference TRBV28 and TRBJ2-3, is DVKVTQSSRYLVKRTGEKVFLECVQDMDHENMFWYRQDPGLGLRLIYFSYDVKMKEKGDIPEGYSVSREKKERFSLILESASTNQTSMYLCASSLATADTQYFGPGTRLTVL.

CDR3 nucleotide sequence: TGTGCCAGCAGGGAGTGGGGCACTGAAGCTTTCTTT. This gives the protein CASREWGTEAFF. The chain has TRBV6-1 and TRBJ1-1; no clear D. The CDR3 has 12 amino acids. Germline V gene data show CDR1 as MNHNS and CDR2 as SASEGT. V was shortened by 6 bases and J by 4 bases, with 9 bases between the two germline ends.

The chain recombines TRBV4-2 with TRBJ2-3; TRBD2 agrees at 11 bases. The V gene end was trimmed by 0 bases and the J gene end by 5 bases; junction bases not matched to a gene: 4. Germline V gene sequence: CDR1 LGHNA, CDR2 YNFKEQ. This CDR3 comprises 16 residues. The CDR3 DNA follows: TGTGCCAGCAGCCAAGATCCTAGCGGGAGGAAAGATACGCAGTATTTT. Its protein is CASSQDPSGRKDTQYF.

This chain uses TRBV7-9 with TRBJ1-1; D remains ambiguous. Per germline, CDR1 SEHNR and CDR2 FQNEAQ (reference sequence). CDR3 length: 12 amino acids. V lost 11 bases to trimming and J lost 1 base, with 11 bases between them. The CDR3 loop reads CAHGRGNTEAFF. CDR3 nucleotide sequence: TGTGCCCATGGACGTGGGAACACTGAAGCTTTCTTT.